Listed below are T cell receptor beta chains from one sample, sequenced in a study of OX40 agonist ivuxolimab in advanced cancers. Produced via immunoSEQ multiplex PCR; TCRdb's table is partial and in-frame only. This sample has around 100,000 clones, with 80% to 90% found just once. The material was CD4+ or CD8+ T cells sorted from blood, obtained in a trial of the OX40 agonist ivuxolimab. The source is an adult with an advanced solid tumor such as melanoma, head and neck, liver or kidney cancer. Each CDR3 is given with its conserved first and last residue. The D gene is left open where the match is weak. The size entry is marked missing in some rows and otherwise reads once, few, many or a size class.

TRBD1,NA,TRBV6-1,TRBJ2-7,TGTGCCAGCAGCCGGGACAGGGAAGACGAGCAGTACTTC,CASSRDREDEQYF
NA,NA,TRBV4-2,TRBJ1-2,TGTGCCAGCAGCCAAGATCGAGAGGTCTCTCCCTATGGCTACACCTTC,CASSQDREVSPYGYTF
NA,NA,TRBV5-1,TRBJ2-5,TGCGCCAGCAGCTTGGAGTCTCCCCAAGAGACCCAGTACTTC,CASSLESPQETQYF
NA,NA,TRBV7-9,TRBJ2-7,TGTGCCAGCAGCTTGGGAGAGGAGGGTTACGAGCAGTACTTC,CASSLGEEGYEQYF
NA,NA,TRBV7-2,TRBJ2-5,TGTGCCAGCAGCTGGACAGGGAGGGAAGAGACCCAGTACTTC,CASSWTGREETQYF
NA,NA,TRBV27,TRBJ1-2,TGTGCCAGCAGCCGTTTTAGAGAAGACTATGGCTACACCTTC,CASSRFREDYGYTF
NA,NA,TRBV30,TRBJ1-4,TGTGCCTGGAGTGCACTTCAGGGATCTAATGAAAAACTGTTTTTT,CAWSALQGSNEKLFF
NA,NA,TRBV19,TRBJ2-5,TGTGCCAGTAGTATCCCTTGGAGAGGGCAGACCCAGTACTTC,CASSIPWRGQTQYF
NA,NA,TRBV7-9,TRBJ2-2,TGTGCCAGCAGCTTAGGTTACGGCAGTGGGGACACCGGGGAGCTGTTTTTT,CASSLGYGSGDTGELFF
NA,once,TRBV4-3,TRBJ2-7,TGCGCCAGCAGCCAAGTGCGGAGCTCCTACGAGCAGTACTTC,CASSQVRSSYEQYF
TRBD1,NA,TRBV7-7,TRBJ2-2,TGTGCTAGCAGCCTACAGGGGGGCAACACCGGGGAGCTGTTTTTT,CASSLQGGNTGELFF
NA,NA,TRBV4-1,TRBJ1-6,TGCGCCAGCAGCCAAGAAGGTTACGCAGGAAGTAATTCACCCCTCCACTTT,CASSQEGYAGSNSPLHF
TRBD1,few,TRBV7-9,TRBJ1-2,TGTGCCAGCAGCTTATCAGACAGGGAAAACTATGGCTACACCTTC,CASSLSDRENYGYTF
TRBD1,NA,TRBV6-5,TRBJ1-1,TGTGCCAGCAGACAAGACAGGGATACTGAAGCTTTCTTT,CASRQDRDTEAFF
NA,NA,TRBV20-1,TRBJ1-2,TGCAGTGGAGACGAGAACTATGGCTACACCTTC,CSGDENYGYTF
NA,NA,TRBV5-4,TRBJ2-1,TGTGCCAGCAGCTTAGGGCAAAATGAGCAGTTCTTC,CASSLGQNEQFF
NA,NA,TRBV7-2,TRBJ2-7,TGTGCCAGCAGCCCATACAGGAGCTCCTACGAGCAGTACTTC,CASSPYRSSYEQYF
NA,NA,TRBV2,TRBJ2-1,TGTGCCAGCAGTGAGTGGACTCCGGATGAGCAGTTCTTC,CASSEWTPDEQFF
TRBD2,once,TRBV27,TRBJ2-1,TGTGCCAGCAGTTCAAGGGTCAGAGGGACTAGCGGCAATGAGCAGTTCTTC,CASSSRVRGTSGNEQFF